This T cell receptor beta chain was recorded in a study of cytomegalovirus exposure and HLA in healthy donors. Study-wide results and limits: Cytomegalovirus status was reportedly diagnosed by the classifier with high specificity and sensitivity.

The PCR used 60 Vbeta and 13 Jbeta primers. Clones were read by immunoSEQ multiplex PCR, and TCRdb kept only the in-frame ones, dropping some. Of over 100,000 clones in the sample, 79% were seen once. Trimming took off 1 base at V and 4 bases at J, with 13 bases between the two ends. CDR1 is SEHNR, CDR2 FQNEAQ, per germline (reference sequence). This CDR3 has 16 residues. This clone was counted a single time. Antigen: not known. The sequenced sample consisted of PBMCs. This clonotype was obtained from a woman between 18 and 29 years old in good health and CMV-seropositive. The rearrangement joins TRBV7-9 to TRBJ1-4; no clear D gene. CDR3 residues: CASSLGEAQRNEKLFF. DNA of the CDR3: TGTGCCAGCAGCTTAGGTGAGGCTCAACGTAATGAAAAACTGTTTTTT.